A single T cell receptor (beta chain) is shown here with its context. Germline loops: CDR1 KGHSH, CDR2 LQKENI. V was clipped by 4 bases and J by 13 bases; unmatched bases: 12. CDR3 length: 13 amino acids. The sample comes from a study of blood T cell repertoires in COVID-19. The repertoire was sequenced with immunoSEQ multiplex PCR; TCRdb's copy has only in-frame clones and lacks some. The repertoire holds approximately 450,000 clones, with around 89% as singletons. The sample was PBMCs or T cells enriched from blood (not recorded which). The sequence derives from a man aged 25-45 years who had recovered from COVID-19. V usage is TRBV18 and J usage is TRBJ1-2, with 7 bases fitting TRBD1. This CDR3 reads CASSRNGQAAATF. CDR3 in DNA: TGTGCCAGCTCACGAAACGGACAGGCGGCTGCCACCTTC.